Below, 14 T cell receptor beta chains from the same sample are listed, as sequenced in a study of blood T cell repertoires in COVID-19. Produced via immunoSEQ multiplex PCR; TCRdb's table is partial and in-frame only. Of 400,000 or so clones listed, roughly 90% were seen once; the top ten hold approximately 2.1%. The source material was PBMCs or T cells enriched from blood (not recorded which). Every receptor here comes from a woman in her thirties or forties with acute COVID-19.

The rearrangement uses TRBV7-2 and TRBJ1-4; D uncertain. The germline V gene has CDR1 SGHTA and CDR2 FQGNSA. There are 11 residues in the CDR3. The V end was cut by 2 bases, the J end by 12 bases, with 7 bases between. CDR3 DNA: TGTGCCAGCAGCTTAAGTGTAGAACTGTTTTTT. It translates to CASSLSVELFF.

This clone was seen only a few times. CDR3 sequence: CASSQVGRAILYF. The CDR3 DNA reads TGCGCCAGCAGCCAAGTAGGGAGGGCGATTTTGTACTTC. This sequence joins TRBV4-1 and TRBJ2-7; TRBD2 matches 7 bases. With 1 base clipped from V and 12 bases from J, the junction kept 9 bases outside the gene matches. Germline loops: CDR1 MGHRA, CDR2 YSYEKL. The length of the CDR3 is 13 residues.

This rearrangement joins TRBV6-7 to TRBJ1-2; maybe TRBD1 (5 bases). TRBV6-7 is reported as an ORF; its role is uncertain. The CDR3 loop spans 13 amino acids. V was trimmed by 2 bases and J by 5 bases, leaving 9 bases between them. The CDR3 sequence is CASSYAGEYGYTF. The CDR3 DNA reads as TGTGCCAGCAGTTACGCGGGGGAGTATGGCTACACCTTC.

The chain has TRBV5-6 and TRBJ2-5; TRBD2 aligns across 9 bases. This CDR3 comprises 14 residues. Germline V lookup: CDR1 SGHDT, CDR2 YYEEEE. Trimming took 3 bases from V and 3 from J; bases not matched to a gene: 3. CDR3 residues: CASSSPSGEETQYF. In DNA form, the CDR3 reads TGTGCCAGCAGCTCACCTAGCGGGGAAGAGACCCAGTACTTC.

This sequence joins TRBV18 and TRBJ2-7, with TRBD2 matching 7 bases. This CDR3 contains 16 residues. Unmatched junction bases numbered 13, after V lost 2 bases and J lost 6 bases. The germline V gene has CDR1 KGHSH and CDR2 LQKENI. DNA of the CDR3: TGTGCCAGCTCACCAAAAAGCGGGACGGATCCCTCCGAGCAGTACTTC. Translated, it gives CASSPKSGTDPSEQYF. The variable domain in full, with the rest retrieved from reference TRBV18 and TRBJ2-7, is NAGVMQNPRHLVRRRGQEARLRCSPMKGHSHVYWYRQLPEEGLKFMVYLQKENIIDESGMPKERFSAEFPKEGPSILRIQQVVRGDSAAYFCASSPKSGTDPSEQYFGPGTRLTVT.

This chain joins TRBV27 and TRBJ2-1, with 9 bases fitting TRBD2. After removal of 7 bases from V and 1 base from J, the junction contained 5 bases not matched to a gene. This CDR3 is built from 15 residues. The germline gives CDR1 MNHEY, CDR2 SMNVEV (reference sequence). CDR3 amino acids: CASIHSGGSYNEQFF. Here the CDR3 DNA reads TGTGCCAGCATTCATAGCGGGGGTTCCTACAATGAGCAGTTCTTC.

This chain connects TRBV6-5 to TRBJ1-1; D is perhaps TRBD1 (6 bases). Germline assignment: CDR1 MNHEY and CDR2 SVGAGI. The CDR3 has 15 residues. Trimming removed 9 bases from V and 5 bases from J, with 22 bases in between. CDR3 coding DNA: TGTGCCAGTGCGCCGAGGGGGGGGGTGAGAACTGAAGCTTTCTTT. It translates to CASAPRGGVRTEAFF.

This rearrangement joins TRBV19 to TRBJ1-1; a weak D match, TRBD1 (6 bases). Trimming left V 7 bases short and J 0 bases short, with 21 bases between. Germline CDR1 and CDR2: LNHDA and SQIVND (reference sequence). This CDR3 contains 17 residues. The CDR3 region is CASTSGRTAYMNTEAFF. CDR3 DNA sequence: TGTGCCAGTACCTCGGGACGGACAGCCTACATGAACACTGAAGCTTTCTTT.

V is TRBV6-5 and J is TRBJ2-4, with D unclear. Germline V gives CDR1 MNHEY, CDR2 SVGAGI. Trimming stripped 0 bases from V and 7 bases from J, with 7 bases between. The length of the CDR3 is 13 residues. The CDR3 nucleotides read TGTGCCAGCAGTTACTCTAAACAGAACATTCAGTACTTC. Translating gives CASSYSKQNIQYF.

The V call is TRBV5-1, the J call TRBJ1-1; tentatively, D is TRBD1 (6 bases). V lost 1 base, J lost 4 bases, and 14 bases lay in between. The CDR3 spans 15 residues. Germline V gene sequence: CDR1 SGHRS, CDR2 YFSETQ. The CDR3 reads CASSLIQGEGTEAFF. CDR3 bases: TGCGCCAGCAGCTTGATACAGGGTGAGGGCACTGAAGCTTTCTTT.

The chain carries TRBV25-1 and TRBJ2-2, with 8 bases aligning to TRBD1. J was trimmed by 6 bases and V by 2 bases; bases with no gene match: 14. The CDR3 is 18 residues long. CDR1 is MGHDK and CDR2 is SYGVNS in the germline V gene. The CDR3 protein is CASSEPDTDRGKAGELFF. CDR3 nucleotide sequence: TGTGCCAGCAGTGAACCCGACACCGACAGGGGTAAGGCCGGGGAGCTGTTTTTT.

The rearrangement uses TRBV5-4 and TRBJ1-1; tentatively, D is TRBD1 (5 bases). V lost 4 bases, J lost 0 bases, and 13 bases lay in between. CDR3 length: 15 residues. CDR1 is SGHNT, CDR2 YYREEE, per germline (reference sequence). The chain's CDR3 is CASSGAGNLNTEAFF. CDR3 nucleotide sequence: TGTGCCAGCAGCGGGGCAGGGAATCTGAACACTGAAGCTTTCTTT.

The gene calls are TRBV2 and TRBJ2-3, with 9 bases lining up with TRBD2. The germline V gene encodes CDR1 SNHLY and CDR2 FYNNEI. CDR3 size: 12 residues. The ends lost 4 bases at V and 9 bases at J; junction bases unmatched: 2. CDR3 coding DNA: TGTGCCAGCAGTGTGCTAGCGGGGACGCAGTATTTT. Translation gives CASSVLAGTQYF. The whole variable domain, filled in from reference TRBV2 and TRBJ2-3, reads EPEVTQTPSHQVTQMGQEVILRCVPISNHLYFYWYRQILGQKVEFLVSFYNNEISEKSEIFDDQFSVERPDGSNFTLKIRSTKLEDSAMYFCASSVLAGTQYFGPGTRLTVL.

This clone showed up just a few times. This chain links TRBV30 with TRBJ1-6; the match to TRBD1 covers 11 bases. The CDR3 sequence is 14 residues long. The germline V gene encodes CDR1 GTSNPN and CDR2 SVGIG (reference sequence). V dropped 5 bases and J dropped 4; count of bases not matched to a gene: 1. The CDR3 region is CAWGQGAYNSPLHF. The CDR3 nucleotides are TGTGCCTGGGGACAGGGGGCTTATAATTCACCCCTCCACTTT. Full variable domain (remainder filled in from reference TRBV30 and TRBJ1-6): SQTIHQWPATLVQPVGSPLSLECTVEGTSNPNLYWYRQAAGRGLQLLFYSVGIGQISSEVPQNLSASRPQDRQFILSSKKLLLSDSGFYLCAWGQGAYNSPLHFGNGTRLTVT.